This T cell receptor (beta chain) was sequenced in a study of post-analysis software for immune sequencing data. Overall study results and limits: When patients were compared with controls, four to six TRBV segments were more frequent, TRBV5-6, TRBV5-1 and TRBV20-1 among them. Controls' normalized Chao1 diversity significantly exceeded that of multiple sclerosis patients.

Researchers reported that TCR beta cDNA libraries carried unique molecular identifiers. Input amounts of about 0.85 to 10 million T cells were used. These gave about 500,000 cDNA molecules, so each molecule approximated one T cell. TCRdb re-called the PCR reads through MiXCR, storing one row per CDR3 protein. The sample has 150,000 to 200,000 distinct CDR3 sequences, around 30% seen once; the top ten hold approximately 1.6%. For this clonotype: No antigen is known for it. A much more abundant neighbour one base away suggests this may be a read error.

The V and J ends lost 2 bases and 4 bases respectively, with 11 bases between them. CDR1 is SGHTA and CDR2 is FQGNSA in the germline V gene. The CDR3 consists of 14 residues. The genes are TRBV7-2 and TRBJ1-1, with D hard to call. The sequence was collected from a girl aged 5 to 17 with multiple sclerosis. Sequenced: blood. CDR3 coding DNA: TGTGCCAGCAGCTTACCGCAGTTTGTCACTGAAGCTTTCTTT. It yields the protein CASSLPQFVTEAFF.